This note documents a single T cell receptor beta chain sequence. These data come from a study of blood T cell repertoires in COVID-19. Self-reported history from a screening survey and questionnaire set each donor's cohort. V gave up 8 bases and J gave up 0 bases, with 14 bases separating them. Germline V gene sequence: CDR1 LNHDA, CDR2 SQIVND (reference sequence). The CDR3 has 15 residues. Sequencing used immunoSEQ multiplex PCR; TCRdb keeps in-frame clones, though not all of them. This sample has some 400,000 clones, with approximately 92% found just once. Sequencing was performed on PBMCs or T cells enriched from blood (not recorded which). The TCR comes from a man in his thirties or forties who had recovered from COVID-19. The J gene is TRBJ1-5, the V gene TRBV19, with D tentatively TRBD1 (5 bases). The CDR3 DNA is TGTGCCAGTTTCCCGGGGGTTCTTAGCAATCAGCCCCAGCATTTT. Translated: CASFPGVLSNQPQHF. Filled out from reference TRBV19 and TRBJ1-5, the complete variable domain reads DGGITQSPKYLFRKEGQNVTLSCEQNLNHDAMYWYRQDPGQGLRLIYYSQIVNDFQKGDIAEGYSVSREKKESFPLTVTSAQKNPTAFYLCASFPGVLSNQPQHFGDGTRLSIL.